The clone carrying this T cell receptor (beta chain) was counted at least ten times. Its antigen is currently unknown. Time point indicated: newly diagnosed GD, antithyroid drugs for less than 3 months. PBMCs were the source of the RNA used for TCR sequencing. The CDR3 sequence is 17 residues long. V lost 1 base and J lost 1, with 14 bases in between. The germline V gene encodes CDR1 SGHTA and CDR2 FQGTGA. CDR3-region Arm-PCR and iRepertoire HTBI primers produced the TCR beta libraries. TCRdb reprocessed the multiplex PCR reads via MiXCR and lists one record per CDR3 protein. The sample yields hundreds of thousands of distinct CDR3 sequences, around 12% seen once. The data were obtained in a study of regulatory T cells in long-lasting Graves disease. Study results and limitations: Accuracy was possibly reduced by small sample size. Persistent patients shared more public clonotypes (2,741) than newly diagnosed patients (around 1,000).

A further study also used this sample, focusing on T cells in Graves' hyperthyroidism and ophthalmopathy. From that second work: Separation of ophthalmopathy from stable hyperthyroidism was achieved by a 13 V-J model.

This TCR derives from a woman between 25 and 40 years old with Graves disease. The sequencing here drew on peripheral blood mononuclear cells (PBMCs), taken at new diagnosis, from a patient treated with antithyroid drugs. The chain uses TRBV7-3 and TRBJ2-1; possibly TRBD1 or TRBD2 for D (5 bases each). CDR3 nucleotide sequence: TGTGCCAGCAGCTTAAACGGTGGGGGTTTTTCCTACAATGAGCAGTTCTTC. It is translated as CASSLNGGGFSYNEQFF.